A single sample is the source of the 24 T cell receptor beta chains below, sequenced in a study of T cell changes during pregnancy in multiple sclerosis (dated by TCRdb to about 2019). Library preparation was by the immunoSEQ multiplex PCR assay. This is the immuneACCESS table as TCRdb keeps it, with only in-frame sequences that have V and J called. A part of the clones is gone; compared with another copy, unresolved V genes explain less than half, and the rest is unexplained. The sample table lists approximately 40,000 clones, about 90% of them with a count of one. The ten largest clones take up more than 0.3% of the sample. Sample: CD4+ T cells from peripheral blood mononuclear cells, taken after pregnancy. These receptors originate from a female donor in good health, enrolled as a control in a pregnancy study.

The chain links TRBV27 to TRBJ1-4; tentatively, D is TRBD1 (6 bases). The CDR3 extends over 14 amino acids. The germline gives CDR1 MNHEY, CDR2 SMNVEV (reference sequence). Trimming left V 5 bases short and J 10 bases short, with 17 bases between. The CDR3 region is CASSPAGAVGKLFF. In nucleotides, the CDR3 is TGTGCCAGCAGTCCAGCGGGGGCCGTAGGAAAACTGTTTTTT. The full variable domain, with the rest looked up from reference TRBV27 and TRBJ1-4, is EAQVTQNPRYLITVTGKKLTVTCSQNMNHEYMSWYRQDPGLGLRQIYYSMNVEVTDKGDVPEGYKVSRKEKRNFPLILESPSPNQTSLYFCASSPAGAVGKLFFGSGTQLSVL.

This clone was recorded once. The CDR3 sequence: CATSRGGEYNEQFF. The CDR3, as DNA: TGTGCCACCAGCAGAGGCGGGGAATACAATGAGCAGTTCTTC. The chain employs TRBV15 and TRBJ2-1, with a weak D call TRBD2 (6 bases). CDR1 is LNHNV and CDR2 is YYDKDF in the germline V gene (reference sequence). V lost 1 base and J lost 4, with 8 bases in between. The CDR3 is 14 amino acids.

V is TRBV5-6 and J is TRBJ1-1; 7 nucleotides align to TRBD1. Per the germline V gene, CDR1 is SGHDT and CDR2 is YYEEEE. The CDR3 has 17 amino acids. DNA of the CDR3: TGTGTCTACACCTCCCGGGACAGATTTGCCTCCGGCACTGAAGCTTTCTTT. It specifies CVYTSRDRFASGTEAFF.

V and J are TRBV2 and TRBJ2-5; 9 positions agree with TRBD2. The CDR3 loop spans 15 amino acids. Trimming took 1 base from V and 3 from J; bases not matched to a gene: 3. CDR1 SNHLY and CDR2 FYNNEI come from the germline V gene. CDR3 nucleotide sequence: TGTGCCAGCAGTGAAGGAGGACTAGCGAAAGAGACCCAGTACTTC. Its translation is CASSEGGLAKETQYF.

The chain combines TRBV9 with TRBJ2-2; D is perhaps TRBD1 (5 bases). This CDR3 has 16 residues. V was trimmed by 5 bases and J by 1 base, leaving 15 bases between them. Germline V lookup: CDR1 SGDLS, CDR2 YYNGEE. The DNA of the CDR3 is TGTGCCAGCAGTTCTGGACACGGCATGAACACCGGGGAGCTGTTTTTT. This gives the protein CASSSGHGMNTGELFF.

The V gene is TRBV30, the J gene TRBJ1-2, with TRBD1 identical over 9 bases. This CDR3 is built from 13 residues. Trimming cost V 5 bases and J 3 bases; bases outside gene matches: 4. Looked up from germline, CDR1 is GTSNPN and CDR2 is SVGIG (reference sequence). The chain's CDR3 is CAWHRGRDYGYTF. In nucleotides, the CDR3 is TGTGCCTGGCACAGGGGGCGCGACTATGGCTACACCTTC.

The DNA for the CDR3 is TGTGCCAGCAGCTTTGGACAACAGGGCTACACCTTC. This sequence encodes CASSFGQQGYTF. The chain uses TRBV5-6 and TRBJ1-2; D is possibly TRBD1 (5 bases). Trimming shortened V by 2 bases and J by 8 bases, and 10 bases separated the two germline ends. Germline loops: CDR1 SGHDT, CDR2 YYEEEE. CDR3 length: 12 amino acids.

The chain has TRBV4-1 and TRBJ2-7; 10 bases match TRBD2. Trimming took 0 bases from V and 1 from J; bases not matched to a gene: 9. The CDR3 contains 18 residues. Germline CDR1 reads MGHRA; CDR2 reads YSYEKL. The CDR3 loop reads CASSQEGSGRWLSYEQYF. As DNA, the CDR3 is TGCGCCAGCAGCCAAGAAGGTAGCGGGAGGTGGTTGTCCTACGAGCAGTACTTC.

This clone has just one count. The genes are TRBV9 and TRBJ2-1; TRBD2 matches at 16 bases. Germline V gene data show CDR1 as SGDLS and CDR2 as YYNGEE. Germline trimming cut 0 bases from V and 10 bases from J; bases unmatched to any gene: 4. The CDR3 sequence is 16 residues long. DNA of the CDR3: TGTGCCAGCAGCGTAGAGGGACTAGCGGGAGGGCAGGAGCAGTTCTTC. It encodes CASSVEGLAGGQEQFF.

The J gene is TRBJ2-7, the V gene TRBV19; TRBD2 might be the D (6 bases). CDR1 is LNHDA, CDR2 SQIVND, per germline (reference sequence). V lost 10 bases and J 4 bases, leaving 17 bases between the germline ends. The CDR3 is 13 residues long. CDR3 sequence: CATQVSAGYEQYF. The CDR3 DNA reads TGTGCCACCCAGGTGTCCGCGGGATACGAGCAGTACTTC. The full variable domain, with the rest looked up from reference TRBV19 and TRBJ2-7, is DGGITQSPKYLFRKEGQNVTLSCEQNLNHDAMYWYRQDPGQGLRLIYYSQIVNDFQKGDIAEGYSVSREKKESFPLTVTSAQKNPTAFYLCATQVSAGYEQYFGPGTRLTVT.

CDR3 amino acids: CASSSTGSEQYF. The CDR3 coding sequence is TGTGCCAGCAGTTCTACAGGTAGCGAGCAGTACTTC. V and J are TRBV6-5 and TRBJ2-7; weak D call: TRBD1 (5 bases). Deletions cut 4 bases from V and 6 bases from J, with 10 bases between. This CDR3 spans 12 amino acids. Germline V gene lookup returns CDR1 MNHEY and CDR2 SVGAGI.

The chain couples TRBV29-1 to TRBJ1-1; weak D call: TRBD1 (6 bases). This CDR3 has 10 amino acids. The ends were cut back, 7 bases at V and 4 bases at J, with 7 bases in the middle. In germline, CDR1 is SQVTM, CDR2 ANQGSEA. CDR3 sequence: CSGGGTEAFF. In nucleotides, the CDR3 is TGCAGCGGAGGGGGCACTGAAGCTTTCTTT.

V and J are TRBV5-1 and TRBJ2-5, with TRBD1 matching 7 bases. Trimming removed 7 bases from V and 1 base from J; junction bases left unmatched: 10. This CDR3 spans 15 amino acids. Germline V CDR1 and CDR2: SGHRS, YFSETQ. CDR3 sequence reads: CASARRQGIQETQYF. The CDR3 DNA sequence: TGCGCCAGCGCTAGGCGACAGGGCATCCAAGAGACCCAGTACTTC.

This clone was observed a handful of times. The chain employs TRBV11-2 and TRBJ2-7; TRBD2 agrees at 7 bases. This CDR3 contains 14 residues. With V trimmed by 6 bases and J by 3 bases, 8 bases remained unmatched. Germline CDR1 reads SGHAT; CDR2 reads FQNNGV. The CDR3 here is CASRAAGALYEQYF. The CDR3 DNA sequence: TGTGCCAGCAGGGCGGCGGGAGCCCTCTACGAGCAGTACTTC.

V and J are TRBV5-6 and TRBJ1-1; tentatively, D is TRBD1 (6 bases). The length of the CDR3 is 15 residues. With 0 bases removed from V and 5 bases from J, the gap between germline ends came to 14 bases. The germline V gene encodes CDR1 SGHDT and CDR2 YYEEEE. The CDR3 region is CASSLVGGGWTEAFF. The CDR3 DNA is TGTGCCAGCAGCTTGGTTGGGGGCGGGTGGACTGAAGCTTTCTTT. The variable domain in full, completed from reference TRBV5-6 and TRBJ1-1, reads DAGVTQSPTHLIKTRGQQVTLRCSPKSGHDTVSWYQQALGQGPQFIFQYYEEEERQRGNFPDRFSGHQFPNYSSELNVNALLLGDSALYLCASSLVGGGWTEAFFGQGTRLTVV.

The V call is TRBV19, the J call TRBJ2-1; TRBD2 agrees at 7 bases. V was clipped by 9 bases and J by 0 bases; unmatched bases: 2. The CDR3 sequence is 13 residues long. The germline CDR1 and CDR2 sequences are LNHDA and SQIVND (reference sequence). This CDR3 is CASGTNSYNEQFF. CDR3 sequence (DNA): TGTGCCAGCGGGACTAACTCCTACAATGAGCAGTTCTTC.

CDR3 sequence reads: CAISGDKNGYTF. The CDR3 nucleotides read TGTGCCATCAGCGGGGACAAGAATGGCTACACCTTC. The chain uses TRBV10-3 and TRBJ1-2; D perhaps matches TRBD1 (6 bases). The CDR3 covers 12 residues. The V gene's germline CDR1 is ENHRY and CDR2 SYGVKD. V dropped 6 bases and J dropped 6 bases, with 11 bases sitting between them.

The V and J genes are TRBV6-1 and TRBJ2-7, with 12 bases identical to TRBD2. Germline assignment: CDR1 MNHNS and CDR2 SASEGT. The V segment lost 2 bases and the J segment 6 bases; nucleotides outside the gene matches: 8. The CDR3 is made up of 16 amino acids. In DNA form, the CDR3 reads TGTGCCAGCAGTGAATTACTAGCGGGAGGCCTCTCCGAGCAGTACTTC. Translated: CASSELLAGGLSEQYF.

The CDR3, as DNA: TGTGCCTGGAGTGTTTTCAGGAGGGCTACTAATGAAAAACTGTTTTTT. Amino acids: CAWSVFRRATNEKLFF. V and J are TRBV30 and TRBJ1-4; D not resolved. Trimming took 0 bases from V and 2 from J, leaving 13 bases between them. This CDR3 has 16 residues. Germline V gene lookup returns CDR1 GTSNPN and CDR2 SVGIG (reference sequence).

The V call is TRBV4-3, the J call TRBJ2-5; 12 nucleotides align to TRBD2. CDR1 and CDR2 (germline): LGHNA, YSLEER. The junction had 4 bases not matched to a gene; V was cut back by 0 bases and J by 5 bases. The CDR3 is made up of 16 amino acids. The CDR3, as DNA: TGCGCCAGCAGCCAAGAGCTAGCGGGGGGGCAGGAGACCCAGTACTTC. Protein: CASSQELAGGQETQYF.

The V gene is TRBV5-1, the J gene TRBJ2-5; 9 nucleotides agree with TRBD1. V lost 4 bases, J lost 4 bases, and 8 bases stayed unmatched. The CDR3 spans 15 residues. Germline-derived CDR1 and CDR2 are SGHRS and YFSETQ. CDR3 DNA: TGCGCCAGCAGCCCGGCGGGACAGGGTTCAGAGACCCAGTACTTC. Translating it yields CASSPAGQGSETQYF.

This clone was observed once. The CDR3 DNA reads TGTGCCAGTAGTATACGAGGGACATCCATTCCGGGGGCCAACGTCCTGACTTTC. Translating it yields CASSIRGTSIPGANVLTF. This chain joins TRBV19 and TRBJ2-6, with D maybe TRBD1 (6 bases). Germline V CDR1 and CDR2: LNHDA, SQIVND (reference sequence). This CDR3 has 18 residues. V was pared by 2 bases and J by 4 bases, with 18 bases between.

Here the CDR3 reads CASSLGEGEGRYNEQFF. CDR3 nucleotides: TGTGCCAGCAGCTTAGGCGAAGGGGAGGGGAGATACAATGAGCAGTTCTTC. The chain links TRBV7-9 to TRBJ2-1; 7 positions agree with TRBD2. The CDR3 extends over 17 amino acids. V lost 1 base and J lost 4; bases outside the gene matches: 10. The germline gives CDR1 SEHNR, CDR2 FQNEAQ (reference sequence).

With respect to this clone: Germline is not matched at one junction end, which may reflect a read error. This chain joins TRBV7-7 and TRBJ2-1; the D gene could be TRBD1 or TRBD2 (5 bases each). Germline values: CDR1 SSHAT, CDR2 FNYEAQ (reference sequence). The CDR3 loop spans 15 amino acids. The CDR3 protein is CASSLGAVASNEQFF. CDR3 nucleotide sequence: TGTGCTAGCAGCTTAGGGGCTGTAGCGAGCAATGAGCAGTTCTTC.